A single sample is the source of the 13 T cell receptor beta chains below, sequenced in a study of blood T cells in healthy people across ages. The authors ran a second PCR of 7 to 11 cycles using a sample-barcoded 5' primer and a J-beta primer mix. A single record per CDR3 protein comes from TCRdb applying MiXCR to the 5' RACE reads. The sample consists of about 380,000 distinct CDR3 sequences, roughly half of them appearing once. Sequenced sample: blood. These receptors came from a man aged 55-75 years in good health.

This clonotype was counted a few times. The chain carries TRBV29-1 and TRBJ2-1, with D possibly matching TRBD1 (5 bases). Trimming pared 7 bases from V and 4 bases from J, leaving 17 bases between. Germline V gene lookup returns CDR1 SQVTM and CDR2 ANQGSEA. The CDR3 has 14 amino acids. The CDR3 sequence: CSGDRGAAYNEQFF. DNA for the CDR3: TGCAGCGGTGATCGTGGGGCGGCGTACAATGAGCAGTTCTTC.

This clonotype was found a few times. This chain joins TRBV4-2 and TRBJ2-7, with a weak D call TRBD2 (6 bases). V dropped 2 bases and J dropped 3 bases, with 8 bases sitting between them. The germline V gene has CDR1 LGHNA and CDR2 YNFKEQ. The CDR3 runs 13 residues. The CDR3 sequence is CASSQIGSYEQYF. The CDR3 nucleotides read TGTGCCAGCAGCCAAATCGGGAGCTACGAGCAGTACTTC.

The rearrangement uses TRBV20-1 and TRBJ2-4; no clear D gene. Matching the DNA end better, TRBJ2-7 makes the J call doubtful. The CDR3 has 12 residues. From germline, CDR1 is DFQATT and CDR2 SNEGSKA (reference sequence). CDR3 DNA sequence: TGCAGTGCTAGAGATCCCTTCTACGAGCAGTACTTC. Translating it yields CSARDPFYEQYF.

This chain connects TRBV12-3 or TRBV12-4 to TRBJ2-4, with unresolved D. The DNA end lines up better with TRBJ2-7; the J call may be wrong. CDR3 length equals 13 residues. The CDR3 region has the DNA TGTGCCAGCAGTCTGCTCGGAGCTTCCGAGCAGTACTTC. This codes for CASSLLGASEQYF.

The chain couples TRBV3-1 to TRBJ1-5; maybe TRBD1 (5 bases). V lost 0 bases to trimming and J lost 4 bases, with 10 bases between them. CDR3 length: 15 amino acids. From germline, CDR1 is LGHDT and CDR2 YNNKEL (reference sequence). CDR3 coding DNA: TGTGCCAGCAGCCAAGATGGGAGACAGAATCAGCCCCAGCATTTT. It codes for CASSQDGRQNQPQHF.

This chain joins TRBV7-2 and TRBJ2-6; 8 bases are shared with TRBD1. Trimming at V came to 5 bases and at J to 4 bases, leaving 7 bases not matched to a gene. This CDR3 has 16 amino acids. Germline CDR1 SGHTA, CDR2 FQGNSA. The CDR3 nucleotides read TGTGCCAGCAGCACCGGACAGGGTACAGGGGCCAACGTCCTGACTTTC. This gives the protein CASSTGQGTGANVLTF.

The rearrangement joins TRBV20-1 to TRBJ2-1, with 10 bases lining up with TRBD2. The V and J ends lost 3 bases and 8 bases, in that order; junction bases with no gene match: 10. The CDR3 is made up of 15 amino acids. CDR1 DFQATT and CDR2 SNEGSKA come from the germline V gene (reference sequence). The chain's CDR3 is CSARGPSSGSYEQFF. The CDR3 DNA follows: TGCAGTGCTAGGGGTCCTTCTAGCGGGAGTTATGAGCAGTTCTTC.

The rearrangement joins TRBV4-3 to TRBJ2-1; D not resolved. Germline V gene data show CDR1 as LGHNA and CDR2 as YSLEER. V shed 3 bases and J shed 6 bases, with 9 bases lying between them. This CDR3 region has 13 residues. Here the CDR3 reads CASSHYYGNEQFF. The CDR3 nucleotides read TGCGCCAGCAGCCATTACTACGGCAATGAGCAGTTCTTC.

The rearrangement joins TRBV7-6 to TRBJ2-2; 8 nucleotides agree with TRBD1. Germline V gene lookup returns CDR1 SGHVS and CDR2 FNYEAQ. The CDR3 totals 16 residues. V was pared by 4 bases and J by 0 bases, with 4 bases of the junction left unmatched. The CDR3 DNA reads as TGTGCCAGCAGCTCGCGACAGGGGTCGAACACCGGGGAGCTGTTTTTT. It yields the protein CASSSRQGSNTGELFF. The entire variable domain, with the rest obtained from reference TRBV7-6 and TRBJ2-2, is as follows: GAGVSQSPRYKVTKRGQDVALRCDPISGHVSLYWYRQALGQGPEFLTYFNYEAQQDKSGLPNDRFSAERPEGSISTLTIQRTEQRDSAMYRCASSSRQGSNTGELFFGEGSRLTVL.

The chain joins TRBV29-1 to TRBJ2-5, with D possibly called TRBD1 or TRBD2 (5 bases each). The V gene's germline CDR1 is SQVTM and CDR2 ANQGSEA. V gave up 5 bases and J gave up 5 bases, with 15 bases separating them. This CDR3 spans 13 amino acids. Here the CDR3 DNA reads TGCAGCGTTTCGGGACCCCCTCGGGAGACCCAGTACTTC. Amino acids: CSVSGPPRETQYF.

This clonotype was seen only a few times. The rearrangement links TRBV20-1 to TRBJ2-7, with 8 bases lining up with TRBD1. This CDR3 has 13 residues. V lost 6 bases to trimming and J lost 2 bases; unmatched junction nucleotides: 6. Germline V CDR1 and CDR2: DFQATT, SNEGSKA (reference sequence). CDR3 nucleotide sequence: TGCAGTGCGTTACAGGGGGGAGCCTACGAGCAGTACTTC. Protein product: CSALQGGAYEQYF.

For the CDR3, the DNA is TGTGCCAGCAGTTCCGGGAACAGGGGGGGAGGTCAGCCCCAGCATTTT. Translation: CASSSGNRGGGQPQHF. This chain uses TRBV6-2 or TRBV6-3 with TRBJ1-5; TRBD1 aligns across 8 bases. V shed 4 bases, J shed 6 bases, and the junction held 11 bases outside the gene matches. Germline V gene sequence: CDR1 MNHEY, CDR2 SVGEGT. The CDR3 runs 16 residues.

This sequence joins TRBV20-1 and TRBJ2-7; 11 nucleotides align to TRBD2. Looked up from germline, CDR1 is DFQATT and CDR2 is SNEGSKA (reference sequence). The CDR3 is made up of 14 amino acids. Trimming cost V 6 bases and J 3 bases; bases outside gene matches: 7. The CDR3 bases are TGCAGTGCCAATCCCGGGACTAGCGGCTACGAGCAGTACTTC. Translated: CSANPGTSGYEQYF.